The clone carrying this TCR beta chain was recorded at least ten times. The germline V gene has CDR1 DFQATT and CDR2 SNEGSKA (reference sequence). The CDR3 is 14 residues long. Trimming cost V 6 bases and J 0 bases, with 13 bases left between them. These data come from a study of T cells in Graves' hyperthyroidism and ophthalmopathy. Amplified regions were TCR beta CDR3 sequences from RNA transcripts. The HTBI primer set drove a first-round RT-PCR of the TCR CDR3. MiXCR was run by TCRdb on the multiplex PCR reads, yielding one entry per CDR3 protein. The table lists around 600,000 distinct CDR3 sequences, approximately 15% of them singletons.

This TCR was sampled from a woman in her 30s with Graves' hyperthyroidism. The rearrangement links TRBV20-1 to TRBJ2-3; unclear D gene. Sequencing was carried out using blood. The chain's CDR3 is CSAVAFSSTDTQYF. The CDR3, as DNA: TGCAGTGCGGTGGCATTTTCTAGCACAGATACGCAGTATTTT.